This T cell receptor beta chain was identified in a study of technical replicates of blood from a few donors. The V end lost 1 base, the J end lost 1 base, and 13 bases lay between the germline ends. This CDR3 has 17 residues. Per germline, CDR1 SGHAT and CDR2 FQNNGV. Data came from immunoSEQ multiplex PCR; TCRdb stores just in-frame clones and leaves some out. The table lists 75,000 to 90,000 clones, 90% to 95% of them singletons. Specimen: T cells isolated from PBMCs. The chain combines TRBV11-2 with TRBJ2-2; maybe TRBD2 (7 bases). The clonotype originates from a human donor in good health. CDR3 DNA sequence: TGTGCCAGCAGCTTAGTGGGGGGGGCTGGGAACACCGGGGAGCTGTTTTTT. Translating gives CASSLVGGAGNTGELFF.